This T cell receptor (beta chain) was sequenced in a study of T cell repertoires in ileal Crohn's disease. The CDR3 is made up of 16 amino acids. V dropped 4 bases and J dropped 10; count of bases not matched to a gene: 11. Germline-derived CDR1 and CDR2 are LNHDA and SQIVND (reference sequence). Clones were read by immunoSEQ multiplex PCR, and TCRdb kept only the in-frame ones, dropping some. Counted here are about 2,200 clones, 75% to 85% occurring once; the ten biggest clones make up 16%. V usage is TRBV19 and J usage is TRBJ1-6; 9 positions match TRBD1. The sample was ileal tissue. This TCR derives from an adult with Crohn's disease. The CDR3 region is CASSTSGQGIASPLHF. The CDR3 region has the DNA TGTGCCAGTAGTACGTCGGGACAGGGCATTGCCTCACCCCTCCACTTT.